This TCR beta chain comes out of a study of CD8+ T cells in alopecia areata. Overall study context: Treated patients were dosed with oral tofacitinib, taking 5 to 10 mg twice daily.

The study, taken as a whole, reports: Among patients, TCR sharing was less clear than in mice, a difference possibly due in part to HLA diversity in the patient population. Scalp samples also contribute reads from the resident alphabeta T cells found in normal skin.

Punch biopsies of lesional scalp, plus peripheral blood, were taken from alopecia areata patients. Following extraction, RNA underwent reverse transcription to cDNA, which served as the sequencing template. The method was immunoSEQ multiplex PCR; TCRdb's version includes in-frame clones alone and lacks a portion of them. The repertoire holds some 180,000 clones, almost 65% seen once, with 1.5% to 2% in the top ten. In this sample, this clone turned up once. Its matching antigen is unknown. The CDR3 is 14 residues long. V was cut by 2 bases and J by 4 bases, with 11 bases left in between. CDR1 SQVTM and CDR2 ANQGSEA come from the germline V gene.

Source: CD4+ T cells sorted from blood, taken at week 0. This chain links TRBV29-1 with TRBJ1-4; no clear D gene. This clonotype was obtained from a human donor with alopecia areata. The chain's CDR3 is CSVERMADNEKLFF. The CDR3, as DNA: TGCAGCGTTGAACGGATGGCAGATAATGAAAAACTGTTTTTT.